This T cell receptor beta chain was retrieved from a study of CD8 T cells in Susac syndrome. Study at large: Blood was drawn from patients with Susac syndrome. At that point, they were therapy-naive, on corticosteroids, or on intravenous immunoglobulin alone. Notes on the study in general: CD8+ clones in Susac expanded most in TEMRA cells and active patients.

Trimming at V came to 3 bases and at J to 8 bases, leaving 9 bases not matched to a gene. Germline lookup yields CDR1 SGDLS and CDR2 YYNGEE. The CDR3 sequence is 14 residues long. This clonotype was recorded only once. Its antigen remains unidentified. Random hexamers primed reverse transcription of about 0.5 to 1 ug RNA. The TCR beta CDR3 was amplified by immunoSEQ multiplex PCR across 54 Vbeta, 13 Jbeta. MiXCR, applied by TCRdb to the immunoSEQ multiplex PCR reads, yields one record per CDR3 protein. The sample has fewer than 90,000 distinct CDR3 sequences, over 85% seen once; the top ten hold around 0.45%.

Sequencing input: CD8+ T cells from PBMCs. The chain employs TRBV9 and TRBJ2-3; TRBD2 matches at 7 bases. The receptor's source is a human donor with Susac syndrome. CDR3 loop: CASSGGGSSVTQYF. The DNA of the CDR3 is TGTGCCAGCAGCGGGGGCGGGAGTTCGGTTACGCAGTATTTT. Full variable domain (rest looked up from reference TRBV9 and TRBJ2-3): DSGVTQTPKHLITATGQRVTLRCSPRSGDLSVYWYQQSLDQGLQFLIQYYNGEERAKGNILERFSAQQFPDLHSELNLSSLELGDSALYFCASSGGGSSVTQYFGPGTRLTVL.